This T cell receptor (beta chain) was sequenced in a study of neoadjuvant anti-PD-1 for oral cavity cancer. Study as a whole: Patients without progression got a fourth dose around day 43.

Generated by immunoSEQ multiplex PCR, the TCRdb table keeps only in-frame clones and is missing some. The table has thousands of clones, 60% to 80% seen once. Regarding time point: after neoadjuvant nivolumab, at surgical resection. This TCR came from a person aged 35-79 years with oral cavity squamous cell carcinoma. Material: PBMCs, obtained after nivolumab (anti-PD-1) treatment.

CDR3 bases: TGTGCCAGCAGCTTACAGGACAGGAGGTCAACGCAGCCCCAGCATTTT. It codes for CASSLQDRRSTQPQHF. The chain is built from TRBV7-7 and TRBJ1-5; 7 bases line up with TRBD1. The germline CDR1 and CDR2 sequences are SSHAT and FNYEAQ (reference sequence). The CDR3 has 16 residues. After removal of 2 bases from V and 7 bases from J, the junction contained 11 bases not matched to a gene. The full variable domain, completed using reference TRBV7-7 and TRBJ1-5, is GAGVSQSPRYKVTKRGQDVTLRCDPISSHATLYWYQQALGQGPEFLTYFNYEAQPDKSGLPSDRFSAERPEGSISTLTIQRTEQRDSAMYRCASSLQDRRSTQPQHFGDGTRLSIL.